This TCR beta chain was sequenced for a study of shared clonotypes between healthy human individuals. Germline values: CDR1 SGHNT, CDR2 YYREEE (reference sequence). The V gene end was trimmed by 4 bases and the J gene end by 3 bases; junction bases not matched to a gene: 6. The CDR3 contains 16 residues. For each subset, genomic DNA was distributed in equal portions over several immunoSEQ plates. Assay used: immunoSEQ multiplex PCR; TCRdb lists only in-frame clones, some missing. Seen here are millions of clones, 93% observed once, and the top ten hold 0.3% to 0.4%. This chain uses TRBV5-4 with TRBJ2-3, with 12 positions matching TRBD2. This clonotype was obtained from a man aged 18 to 30 in good health. Some clones in this sample may be carry-over from other donors' samples. Sequenced: naive CD4+ T cells from PBMCs. This sample's subset: CD45RA+ positively selected. The CDR3 DNA sequence: TGTGCCAGCAGCGCTAGACTAGCGGGAGTAACAGATACGCAGTATTTT. Protein sequence: CASSARLAGVTDTQYF. Looking up the rest from reference TRBV5-4 and TRBJ2-3 gives the full variable domain: ETGVTQSPTHLIKTRGQQVTLRCSSQSGHNTVSWYQQALGQGPQFIFQYYREEENGRGNFPPRFSGLQFPNYSSELNVNALELDDSALYLCASSARLAGVTDTQYFGPGTRLTVL.